The sequence of this T cell receptor beta chain was determined in a study of T cell responses to AZD1222 COVID-19 vaccine. Study-wide background: Pooled in the analysis were second doses at about 4 or about 12 weeks. Study-level results: There were repertoire samples only from the period after the peak T cell response. Spike-specific TCR breadth and depth both grew after two AZD1222 doses. It should be noted that donors were predominantly white British and more often female, and clonal diversity was possibly underestimated.

Note on this clone: Its antigen remains unknown.

CDR1 is DFQATT, CDR2 SNEGSKA, per germline (reference sequence). The length of the CDR3 is 8 residues. Trimming pared 6 bases from V and 8 bases from J, leaving 4 bases between. Clones were sequenced by immunoSEQ multiplex PCR, and TCRdb holds only the in-frame ones, with some missing. The sample has 120,000 to 150,000 clones; around 90% are singletons. This sequence joins TRBV20-1 and TRBJ1-2; D is undetermined. Specimen: peripheral blood, collected on day 0 of AZD1222 vaccination. The origin of this receptor is an adult in good health. CDR3 residues: CSAGGYTF. CDR3 in DNA: TGCAGTGCGGGGGGCTACACCTTC.